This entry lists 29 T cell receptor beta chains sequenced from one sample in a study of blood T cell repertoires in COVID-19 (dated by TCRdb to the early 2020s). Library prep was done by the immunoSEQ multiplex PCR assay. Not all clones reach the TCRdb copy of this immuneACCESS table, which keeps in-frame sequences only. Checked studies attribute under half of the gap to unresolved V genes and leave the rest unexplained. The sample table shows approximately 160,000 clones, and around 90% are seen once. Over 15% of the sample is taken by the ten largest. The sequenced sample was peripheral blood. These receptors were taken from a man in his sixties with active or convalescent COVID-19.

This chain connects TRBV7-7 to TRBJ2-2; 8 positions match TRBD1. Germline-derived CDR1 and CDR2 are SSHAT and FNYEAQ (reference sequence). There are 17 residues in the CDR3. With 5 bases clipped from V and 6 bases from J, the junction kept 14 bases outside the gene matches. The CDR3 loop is CASSNEGTGVFSGELFF. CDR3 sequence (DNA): TGTGCCAGCAGCAACGAAGGGACAGGTGTTTTCTCCGGGGAGCTGTTTTTT. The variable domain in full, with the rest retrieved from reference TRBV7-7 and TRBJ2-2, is GAGVSQSPRYKVTKRGQDVTLRCDPISSHATLYWYQQALGQGPEFLTYFNYEAQPDKSGLPSDRFSAERPEGSISTLTIQRTEQRDSAMYRCASSNEGTGVFSGELFFGEGSRLTVL.

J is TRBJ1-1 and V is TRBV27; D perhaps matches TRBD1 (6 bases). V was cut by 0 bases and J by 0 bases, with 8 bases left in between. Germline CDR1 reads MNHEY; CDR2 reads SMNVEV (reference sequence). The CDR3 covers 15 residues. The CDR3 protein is CASSLSRTVNTEAFF. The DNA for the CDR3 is TGTGCCAGCAGTTTATCGAGGACAGTGAACACTGAAGCTTTCTTT.

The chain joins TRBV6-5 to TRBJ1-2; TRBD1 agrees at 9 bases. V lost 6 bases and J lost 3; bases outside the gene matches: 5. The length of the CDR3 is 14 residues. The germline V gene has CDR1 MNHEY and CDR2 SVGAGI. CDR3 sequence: CASRRQGEYYGYTF. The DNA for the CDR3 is TGTGCCAGCAGGAGACAGGGGGAATACTATGGCTACACCTTC.

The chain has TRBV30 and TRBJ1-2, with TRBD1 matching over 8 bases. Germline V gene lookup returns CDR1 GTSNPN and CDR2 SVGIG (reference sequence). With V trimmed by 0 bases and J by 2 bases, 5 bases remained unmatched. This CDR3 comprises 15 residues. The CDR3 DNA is TGTGCCTGGAGTGTATGGCAGGGGGCCAACTATGGCTACACCTTC. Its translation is CAWSVWQGANYGYTF.

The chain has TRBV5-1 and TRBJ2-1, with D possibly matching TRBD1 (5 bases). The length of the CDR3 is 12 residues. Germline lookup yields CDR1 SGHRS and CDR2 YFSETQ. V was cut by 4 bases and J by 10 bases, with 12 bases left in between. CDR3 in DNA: TGCGCCAGCAGCATACAGGTTAACGAGCAGTTCTTC. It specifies CASSIQVNEQFF. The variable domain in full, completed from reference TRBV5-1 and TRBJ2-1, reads KAGVTQTPRYLIKTRGQQVTLSCSPISGHRSVSWYQQTPGQGLQFLFEYFSETQRNKGNFPGRFSGRQFSNSRSEMNVSTLELGDSALYLCASSIQVNEQFFGPGTRLTVL.

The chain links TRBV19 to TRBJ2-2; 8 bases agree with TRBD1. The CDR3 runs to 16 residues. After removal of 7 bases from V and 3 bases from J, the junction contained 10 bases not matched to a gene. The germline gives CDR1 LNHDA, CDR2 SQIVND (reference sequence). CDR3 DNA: TGTGCCAGTAACCAGGACAGGGTTCGGGACACCGGGGAGCTGTTTTTT. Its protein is CASNQDRVRDTGELFF. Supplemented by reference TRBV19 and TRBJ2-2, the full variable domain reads DGGITQSPKYLFRKEGQNVTLSCEQNLNHDAMYWYRQDPGQGLRLIYYSQIVNDFQKGDIAEGYSVSREKKESFPLTVTSAQKNPTAFYLCASNQDRVRDTGELFFGEGSRLTVL.

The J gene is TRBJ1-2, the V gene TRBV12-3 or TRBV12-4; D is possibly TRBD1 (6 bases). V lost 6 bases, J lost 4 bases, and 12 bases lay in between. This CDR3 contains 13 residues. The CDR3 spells CASRATGTYGYTF. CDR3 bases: TGTGCCAGCAGAGCTACAGGGACCTATGGCTACACCTTC.

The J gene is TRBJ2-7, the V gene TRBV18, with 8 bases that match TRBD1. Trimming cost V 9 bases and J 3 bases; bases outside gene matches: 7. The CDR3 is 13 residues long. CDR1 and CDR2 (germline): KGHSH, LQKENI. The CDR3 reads CASSDRVGYEQYF. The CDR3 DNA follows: TGTGCCAGTTCGGACAGGGTGGGCTACGAGCAGTACTTC. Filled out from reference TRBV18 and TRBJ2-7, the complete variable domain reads NAGVMQNPRHLVRRRGQEARLRCSPMKGHSHVYWYRQLPEEGLKFMVYLQKENIIDESGMPKERFSAEFPKEGPSILRIQQVVRGDSAAYFCASSDRVGYEQYFGPGTRLTVT.

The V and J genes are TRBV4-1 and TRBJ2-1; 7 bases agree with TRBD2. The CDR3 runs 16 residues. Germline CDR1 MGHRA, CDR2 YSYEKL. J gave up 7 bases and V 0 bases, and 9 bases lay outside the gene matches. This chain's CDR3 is CASSQDTSGLPNEQFF. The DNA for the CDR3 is TGCGCCAGCAGCCAAGACACCTCGGGACTACCAAATGAGCAGTTCTTC.

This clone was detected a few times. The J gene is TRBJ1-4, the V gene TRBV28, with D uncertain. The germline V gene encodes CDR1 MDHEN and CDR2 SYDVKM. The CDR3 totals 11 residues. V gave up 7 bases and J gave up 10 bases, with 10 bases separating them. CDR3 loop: CASTKRGKLFF. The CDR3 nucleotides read TGTGCCAGCACTAAACGGGGAAAACTGTTTTTT.

CDR3 bases: TGTGCCAGCAGCAAAGCTGACAGGGTTCCAAAAAACTATGGCTACACCTTC. Translation gives CASSKADRVPKNYGYTF. The chain employs TRBV21-1 and TRBJ1-2; TRBD1 was called by the table and not checked on the DNA. TRBV21-1 counts as a pseudogene. The CDR3 totals 17 residues.

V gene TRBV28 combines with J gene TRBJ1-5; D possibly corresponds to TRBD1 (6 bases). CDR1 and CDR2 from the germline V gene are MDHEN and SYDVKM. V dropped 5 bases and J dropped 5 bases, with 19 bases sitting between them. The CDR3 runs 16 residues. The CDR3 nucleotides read TGTGCCAGCAGTCCCCGCCCCAGGGGAGTGTATCAGCCCCAGCATTTT. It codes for CASSPRPRGVYQPQHF.

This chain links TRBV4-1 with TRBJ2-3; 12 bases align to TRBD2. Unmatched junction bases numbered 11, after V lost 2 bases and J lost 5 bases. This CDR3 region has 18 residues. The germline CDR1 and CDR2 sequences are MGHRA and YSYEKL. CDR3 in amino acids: CASSQPTSGGTLGDTQYF. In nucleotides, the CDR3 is TGCGCCAGCAGCCAACCTACTAGCGGGGGGACCTTAGGAGATACGCAGTATTTT.

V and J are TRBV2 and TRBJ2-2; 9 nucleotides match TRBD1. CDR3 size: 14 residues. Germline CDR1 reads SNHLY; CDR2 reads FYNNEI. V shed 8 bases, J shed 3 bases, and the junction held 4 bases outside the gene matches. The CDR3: CASGTGRDTGELFF. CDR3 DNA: TGTGCCAGCGGGACAGGGAGGGACACCGGGGAGCTGTTTTTT.

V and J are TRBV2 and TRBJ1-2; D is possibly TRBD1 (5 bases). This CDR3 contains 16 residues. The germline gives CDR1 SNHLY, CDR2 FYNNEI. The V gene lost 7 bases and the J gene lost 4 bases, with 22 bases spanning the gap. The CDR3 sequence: CASTLSPRGMFYGYTF. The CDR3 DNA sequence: TGTGCCAGCACGCTCTCCCCCCGGGGGATGTTCTATGGCTACACCTTC.

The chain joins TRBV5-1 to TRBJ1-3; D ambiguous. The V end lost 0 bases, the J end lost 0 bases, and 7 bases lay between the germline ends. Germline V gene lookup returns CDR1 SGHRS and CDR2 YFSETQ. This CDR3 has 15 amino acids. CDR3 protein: CASSLATASGNTIYF. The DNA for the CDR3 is TGCGCCAGCAGCTTGGCTACAGCCTCTGGAAACACCATATATTTT.

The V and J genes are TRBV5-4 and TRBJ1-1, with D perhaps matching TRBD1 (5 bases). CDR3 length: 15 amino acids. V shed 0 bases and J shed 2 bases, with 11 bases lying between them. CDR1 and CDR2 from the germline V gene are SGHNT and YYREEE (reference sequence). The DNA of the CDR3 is TGTGCCAGCAGCTTGGGCAGGGAATATAACACTGAAGCTTTCTTT. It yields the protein CASSLGREYNTEAFF.

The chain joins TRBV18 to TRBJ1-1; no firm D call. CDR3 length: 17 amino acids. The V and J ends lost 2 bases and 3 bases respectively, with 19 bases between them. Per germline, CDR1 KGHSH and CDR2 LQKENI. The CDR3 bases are TGTGCCAGCTCACCAAGGTATCGGGGAGAAGAGGACACTGAAGCTTTCTTT. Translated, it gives CASSPRYRGEEDTEAFF. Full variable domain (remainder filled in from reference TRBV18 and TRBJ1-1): NAGVMQNPRHLVRRRGQEARLRCSPMKGHSHVYWYRQLPEEGLKFMVYLQKENIIDESGMPKERFSAEFPKEGPSILRIQQVVRGDSAAYFCASSPRYRGEEDTEAFFGQGTRLTVV.

CDR3 DNA: TGTGCCTGGAGTGTAGGGGGGACAGCGAACACCGGGGAGCTGTTTTTT. Its protein is CAWSVGGTANTGELFF. The chain couples TRBV30 to TRBJ2-2; TRBD1 is a possible D gene (7 bases). The CDR3 is made up of 16 amino acids. Trimming took off 0 bases at V and 0 bases at J, with 11 bases between the two ends. Germline V gene data show CDR1 as GTSNPN and CDR2 as SVGIG (reference sequence). Combining the CDR3 with reference TRBV30 and TRBJ2-2 gives the whole variable domain SQTIHQWPATLVQPVGSPLSLECTVEGTSNPNLYWYRQAAGRGLQLLFYSVGIGQISSEVPQNLSASRPQDRQFILSSKKLLLSDSGFYLCAWSVGGTANTGELFFGEGSRLTVL.

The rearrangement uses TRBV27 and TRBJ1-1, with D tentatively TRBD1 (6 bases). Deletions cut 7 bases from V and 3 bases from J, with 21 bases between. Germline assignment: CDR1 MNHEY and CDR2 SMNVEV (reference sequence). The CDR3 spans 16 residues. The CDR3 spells CASTNRGPGADTEAFF. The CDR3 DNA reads TGTGCCAGCACTAATCGGGGCCCAGGGGCGGACACTGAAGCTTTCTTT.

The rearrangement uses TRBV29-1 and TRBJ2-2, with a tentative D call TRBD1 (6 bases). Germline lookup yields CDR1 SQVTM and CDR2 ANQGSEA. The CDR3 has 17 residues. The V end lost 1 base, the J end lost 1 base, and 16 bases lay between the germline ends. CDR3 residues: CSVEVKRKTGNTGELFF. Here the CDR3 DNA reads TGCAGCGTTGAAGTTAAGAGGAAGACAGGGAACACCGGGGAGCTGTTTTTT.

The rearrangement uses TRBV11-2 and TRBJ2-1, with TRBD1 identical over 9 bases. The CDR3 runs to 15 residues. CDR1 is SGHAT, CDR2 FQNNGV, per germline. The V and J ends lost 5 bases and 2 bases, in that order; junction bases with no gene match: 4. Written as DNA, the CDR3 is TGTGCCAGCAGCCCAGACAGGGGGACCTACAATGAGCAGTTCTTC. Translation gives CASSPDRGTYNEQFF.

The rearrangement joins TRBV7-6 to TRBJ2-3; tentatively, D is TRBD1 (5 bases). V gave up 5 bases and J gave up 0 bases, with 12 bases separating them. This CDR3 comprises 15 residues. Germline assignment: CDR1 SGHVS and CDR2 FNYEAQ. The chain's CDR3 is CASSAQDISTDTQYF. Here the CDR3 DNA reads TGTGCCAGCAGCGCACAGGACATAAGCACAGATACGCAGTATTTT.

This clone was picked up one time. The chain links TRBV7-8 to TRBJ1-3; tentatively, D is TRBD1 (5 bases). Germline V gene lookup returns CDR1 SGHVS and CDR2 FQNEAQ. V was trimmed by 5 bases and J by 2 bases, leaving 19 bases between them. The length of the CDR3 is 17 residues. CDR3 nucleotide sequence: TGTGCCAGCAGCCCGGCACATTCAGGGTCAACTGGAAACACCATATATTTT. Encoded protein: CASSPAHSGSTGNTIYF.

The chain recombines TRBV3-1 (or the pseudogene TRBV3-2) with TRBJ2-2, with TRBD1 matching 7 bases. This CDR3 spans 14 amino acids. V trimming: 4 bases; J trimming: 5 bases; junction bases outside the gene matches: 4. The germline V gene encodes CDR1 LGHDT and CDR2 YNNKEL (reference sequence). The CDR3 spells CASSRLQGTGELFF. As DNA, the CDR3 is TGTGCCAGCAGCCGGCTACAGGGGACCGGGGAGCTGTTTTTT.

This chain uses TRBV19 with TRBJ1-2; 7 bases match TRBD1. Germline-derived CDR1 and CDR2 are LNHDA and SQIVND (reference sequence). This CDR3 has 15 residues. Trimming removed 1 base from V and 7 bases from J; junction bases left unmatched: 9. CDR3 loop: CASSIALGGFSGYTF. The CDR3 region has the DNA TGTGCCAGTAGTATAGCCCTAGGGGGCTTCAGTGGCTACACCTTC.

The CDR3 DNA reads TGTGCCAGCAGCGTCCTACGGGGAGGGGCGCTCCGAGGCTACACCTTC. It encodes CASSVLRGGALRGYTF. The chain combines TRBV9 with TRBJ1-2, with D maybe TRBD1 (5 bases). The CDR3 covers 16 residues. Looked up from germline, CDR1 is SGDLS and CDR2 is YYNGEE. V dropped 2 bases and J dropped 8 bases, with 22 bases sitting between them.

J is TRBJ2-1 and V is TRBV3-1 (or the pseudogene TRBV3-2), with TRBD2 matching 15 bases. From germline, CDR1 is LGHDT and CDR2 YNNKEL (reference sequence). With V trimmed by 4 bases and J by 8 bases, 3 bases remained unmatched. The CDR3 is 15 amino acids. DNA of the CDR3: TGTGCCAGCAGCCGAGGACTAGCGGGGGGGGATGAGCAGTTCTTC. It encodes CASSRGLAGGDEQFF.

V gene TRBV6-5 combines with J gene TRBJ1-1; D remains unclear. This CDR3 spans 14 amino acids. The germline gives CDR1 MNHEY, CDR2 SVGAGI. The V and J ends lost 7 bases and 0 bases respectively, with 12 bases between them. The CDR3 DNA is TGTGCCAGCACGTTTTCGCGATTGAACACTGAAGCTTTCTTT. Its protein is CASTFSRLNTEAFF.